This T cell receptor beta chain came from a study of technical replicates of blood from a few donors. Assay: immunoSEQ multiplex PCR; the TCRdb copy retains only in-frame clones and omits some. The sample contains approximately 73,000 clones, over 90% of which appear only once. The germline V gene encodes CDR1 SGHNT and CDR2 YYREEE (reference sequence). CDR3 length equals 16 residues. The trim removed 3 bases at V and 9 bases at J, leaving 13 bases unmatched. The sequencing sample was made of T cells isolated from PBMCs. The rearrangement links TRBV5-4 to TRBJ2-1, with 9 bases lining up with TRBD2. The TCR was taken from a human donor in good health. This CDR3 reads CASSSSTVAGEGEQFF. The CDR3 DNA sequence: TGTGCCAGCAGCTCGTCCACGGTAGCGGGGGAGGGTGAGCAGTTCTTC. Full variable domain (outside the CDR3, taken from reference TRBV5-4 and TRBJ2-1): ETGVTQSPTHLIKTRGQQVTLRCSSQSGHNTVSWYQQALGQGPQFIFQYYREEENGRGNFPPRFSGLQFPNYSSELNVNALELDDSALYLCASSSSTVAGEGEQFFGPGTRLTVL.